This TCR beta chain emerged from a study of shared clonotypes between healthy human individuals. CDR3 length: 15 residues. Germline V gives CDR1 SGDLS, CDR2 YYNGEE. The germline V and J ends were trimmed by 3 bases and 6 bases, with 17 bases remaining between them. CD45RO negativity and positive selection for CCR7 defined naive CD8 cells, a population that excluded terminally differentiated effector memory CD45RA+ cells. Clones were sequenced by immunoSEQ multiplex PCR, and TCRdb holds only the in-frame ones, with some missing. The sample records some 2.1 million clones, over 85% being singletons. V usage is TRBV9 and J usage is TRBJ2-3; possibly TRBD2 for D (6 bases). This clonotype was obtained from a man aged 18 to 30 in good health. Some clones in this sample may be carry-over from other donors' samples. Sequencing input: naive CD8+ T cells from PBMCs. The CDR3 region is CASSEGGGMGDTQYF. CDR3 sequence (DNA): TGTGCCAGCAGCGAGGGAGGAGGAATGGGGGATACGCAGTATTTT.